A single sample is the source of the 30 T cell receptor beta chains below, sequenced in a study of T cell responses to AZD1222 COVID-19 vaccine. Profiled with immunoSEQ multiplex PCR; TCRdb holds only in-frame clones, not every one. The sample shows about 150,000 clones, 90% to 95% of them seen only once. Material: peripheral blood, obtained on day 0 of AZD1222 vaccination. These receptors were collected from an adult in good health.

CDR3 sequence reads: CASSAGRQFF. The CDR3 bases are TGTGCCAGCAGCGCGGGGCGACAGTTCTTC. The V and J genes are TRBV12-3 or TRBV12-4 and TRBJ2-1; weak D call: TRBD2 (6 bases). The CDR3 sequence is 10 residues long. Trimming took 6 bases from V and 13 from J, leaving 10 bases between them.

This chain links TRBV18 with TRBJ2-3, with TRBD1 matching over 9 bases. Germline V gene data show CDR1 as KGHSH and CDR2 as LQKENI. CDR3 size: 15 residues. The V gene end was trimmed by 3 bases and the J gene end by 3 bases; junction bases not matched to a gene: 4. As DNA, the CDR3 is TGTGCCAGCTCACCTAAGACAGGGGGGACAGATACGCAGTATTTT. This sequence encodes CASSPKTGGTDTQYF.

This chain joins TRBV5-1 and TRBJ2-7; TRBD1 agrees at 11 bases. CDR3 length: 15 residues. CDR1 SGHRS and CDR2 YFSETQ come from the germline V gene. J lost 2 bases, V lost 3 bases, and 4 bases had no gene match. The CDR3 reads CASSWGQGGTYEQYF. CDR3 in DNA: TGCGCCAGCAGCTGGGGACAGGGGGGGACCTACGAGCAGTACTTC.

Written as DNA, the CDR3 is TGTGCCAGCAGCTTAGAGGAGTGGGGTTCCCGGCGCGAATACAATGAGCAGTTCTTC. It codes for CASSLEEWGSRREYNEQFF. The chain employs TRBV13 and TRBJ2-1; D not certain. Germline lookup yields CDR1 PRHDT and CDR2 FYEKMQ (reference sequence). CDR3 length: 19 residues. Between the trimmed V and J ends, which lost 1 base and 4 bases, there was a span of 23 bases.

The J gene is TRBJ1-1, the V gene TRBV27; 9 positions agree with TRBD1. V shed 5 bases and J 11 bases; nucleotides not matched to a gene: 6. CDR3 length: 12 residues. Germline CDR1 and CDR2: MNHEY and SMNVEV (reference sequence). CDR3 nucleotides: TGTGCCAGCAGTCCAGGGACAGGGAGGGCTTTCTTT. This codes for CASSPGTGRAFF.

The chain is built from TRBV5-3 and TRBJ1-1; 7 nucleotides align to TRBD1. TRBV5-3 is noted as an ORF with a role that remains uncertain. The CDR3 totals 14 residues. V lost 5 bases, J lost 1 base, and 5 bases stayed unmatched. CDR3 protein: CARRAGTENTEAFF. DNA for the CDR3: TGTGCCAGAAGGGCGGGGACAGAGAACACTGAAGCTTTCTTT.

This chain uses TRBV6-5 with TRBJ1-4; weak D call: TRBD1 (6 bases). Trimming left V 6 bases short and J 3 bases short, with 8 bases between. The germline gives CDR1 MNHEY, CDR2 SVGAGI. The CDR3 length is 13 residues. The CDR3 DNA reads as TGTGCCAGCAGGGCAGGGGCTAATGAAAAACTGTTTTTT. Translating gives CASRAGANEKLFF.

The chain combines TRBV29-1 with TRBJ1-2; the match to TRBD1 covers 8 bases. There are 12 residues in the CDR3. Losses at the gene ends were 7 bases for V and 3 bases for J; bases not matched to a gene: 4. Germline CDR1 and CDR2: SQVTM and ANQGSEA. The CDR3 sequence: CSELTGDYGYTF. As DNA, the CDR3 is TGCAGCGAACTGACAGGGGACTATGGCTACACCTTC.

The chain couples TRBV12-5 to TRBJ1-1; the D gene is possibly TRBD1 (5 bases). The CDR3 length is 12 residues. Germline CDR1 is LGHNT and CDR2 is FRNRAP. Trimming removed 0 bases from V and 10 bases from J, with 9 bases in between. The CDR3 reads CASGLVGAGAFF. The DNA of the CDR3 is TGTGCTAGTGGTTTGGTAGGGGCCGGAGCTTTCTTT.

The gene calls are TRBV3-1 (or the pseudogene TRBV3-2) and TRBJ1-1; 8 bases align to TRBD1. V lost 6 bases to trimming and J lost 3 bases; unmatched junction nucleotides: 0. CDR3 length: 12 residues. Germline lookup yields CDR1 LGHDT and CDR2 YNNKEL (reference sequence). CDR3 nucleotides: TGTGCCAGCAGGGACAGGGACACTGAAGCTTTCTTT. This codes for CASRDRDTEAFF.

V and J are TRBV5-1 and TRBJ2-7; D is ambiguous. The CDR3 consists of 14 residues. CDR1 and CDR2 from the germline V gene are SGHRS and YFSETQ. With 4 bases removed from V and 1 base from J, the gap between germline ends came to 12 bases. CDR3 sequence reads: CASSQSDPSYEQYF. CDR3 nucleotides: TGCGCCAGCAGCCAGTCCGACCCGTCCTACGAGCAGTACTTC. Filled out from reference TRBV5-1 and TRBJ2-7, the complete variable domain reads KAGVTQTPRYLIKTRGQQVTLSCSPISGHRSVSWYQQTPGQGLQFLFEYFSETQRNKGNFPGRFSGRQFSNSRSEMNVSTLELGDSALYLCASSQSDPSYEQYFGPGTRLTVT.

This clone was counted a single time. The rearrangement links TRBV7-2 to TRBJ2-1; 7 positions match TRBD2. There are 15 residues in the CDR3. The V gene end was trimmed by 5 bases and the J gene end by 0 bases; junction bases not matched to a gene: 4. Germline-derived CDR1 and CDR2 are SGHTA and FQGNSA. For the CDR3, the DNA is TGTGCCAGCAGCCTCTGGGGGGGCTCCTACAATGAGCAGTTCTTC. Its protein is CASSLWGGSYNEQFF. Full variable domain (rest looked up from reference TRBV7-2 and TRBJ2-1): GAGVSQSPSNKVTEKGKDVELRCDPISGHTALYWYRQSLGQGLEFLIYFQGNSAPDKSGLPSDRFSAERTGGSVSTLTIQRTQQEDSAVYLCASSLWGGSYNEQFFGPGTRLTVL.

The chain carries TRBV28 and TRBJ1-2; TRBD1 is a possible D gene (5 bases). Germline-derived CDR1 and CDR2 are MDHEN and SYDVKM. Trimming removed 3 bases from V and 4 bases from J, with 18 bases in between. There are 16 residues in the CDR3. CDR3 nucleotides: TGTGCCAGCAGTTTGGGGGGTGAAGGGGCCGTCTATGGCTACACCTTC. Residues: CASSLGGEGAVYGYTF.

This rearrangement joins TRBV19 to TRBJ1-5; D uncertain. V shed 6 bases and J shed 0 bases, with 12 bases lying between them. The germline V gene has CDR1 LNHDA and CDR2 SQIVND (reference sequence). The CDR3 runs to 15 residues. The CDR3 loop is CASRIQPNSNQPQHF. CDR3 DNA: TGTGCCAGTAGGATACAGCCTAATAGCAATCAGCCCCAGCATTTT.

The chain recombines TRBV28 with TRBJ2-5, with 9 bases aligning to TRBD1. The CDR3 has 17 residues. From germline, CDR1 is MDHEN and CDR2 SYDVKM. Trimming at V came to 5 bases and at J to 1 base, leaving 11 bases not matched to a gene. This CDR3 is CASSQVTGTGLQETQYF. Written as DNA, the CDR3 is TGTGCCAGCAGTCAAGTTACCGGGACAGGGCTCCAAGAGACCCAGTACTTC.

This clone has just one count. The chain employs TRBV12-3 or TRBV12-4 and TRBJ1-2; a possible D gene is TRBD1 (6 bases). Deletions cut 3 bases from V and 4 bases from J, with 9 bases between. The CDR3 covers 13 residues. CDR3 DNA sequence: TGTGCCAGCAGTTTGGACAGCTTCTATGGCTACACCTTC. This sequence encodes CASSLDSFYGYTF.

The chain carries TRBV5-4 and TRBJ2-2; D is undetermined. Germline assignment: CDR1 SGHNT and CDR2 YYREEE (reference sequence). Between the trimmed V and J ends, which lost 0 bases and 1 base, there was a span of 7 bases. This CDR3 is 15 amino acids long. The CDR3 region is CASSLGARNTGELFF. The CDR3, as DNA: TGTGCCAGCAGCTTGGGGGCGAGGAACACCGGGGAGCTGTTTTTT.

Here the CDR3 reads CASSIQTGEQFF. In DNA, the CDR3 is TGTGCCAGCAGCATACAAACGGGTGAGCAGTTCTTC. V is TRBV6-5 and J is TRBJ2-1; D not resolved. Germline assignment: CDR1 MNHEY and CDR2 SVGAGI. The CDR3 runs to 12 residues. Trimming removed 6 bases from V and 9 bases from J, with 12 bases in between.

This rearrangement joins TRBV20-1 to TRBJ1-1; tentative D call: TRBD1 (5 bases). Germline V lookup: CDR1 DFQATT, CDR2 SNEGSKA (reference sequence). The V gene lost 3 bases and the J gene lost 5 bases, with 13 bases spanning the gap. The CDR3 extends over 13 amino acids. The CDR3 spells CSASFRARTEAFF. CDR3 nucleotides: TGCAGTGCTAGTTTCAGGGCGAGGACTGAAGCTTTCTTT.

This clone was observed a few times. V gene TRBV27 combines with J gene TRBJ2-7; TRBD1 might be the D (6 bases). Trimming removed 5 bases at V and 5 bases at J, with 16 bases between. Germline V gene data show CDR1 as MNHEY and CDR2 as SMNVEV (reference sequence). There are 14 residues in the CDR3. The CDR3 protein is CASSPQQGSDEQYF. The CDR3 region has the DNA TGTGCCAGCAGTCCCCAACAGGGTTCGGACGAGCAGTACTTC.

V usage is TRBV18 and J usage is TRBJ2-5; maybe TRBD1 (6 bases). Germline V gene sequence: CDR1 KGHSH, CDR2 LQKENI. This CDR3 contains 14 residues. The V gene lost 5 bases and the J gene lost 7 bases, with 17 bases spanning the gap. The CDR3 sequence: CASSERSGDGTQYF. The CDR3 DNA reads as TGTGCCAGCTCAGAGAGATCAGGGGACGGGACCCAGTACTTC.

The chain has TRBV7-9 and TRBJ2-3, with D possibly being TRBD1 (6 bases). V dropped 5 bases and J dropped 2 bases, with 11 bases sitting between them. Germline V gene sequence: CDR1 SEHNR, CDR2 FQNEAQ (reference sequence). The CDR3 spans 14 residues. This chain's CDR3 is CASSPDSFTDTQYF. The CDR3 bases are TGTGCCAGCAGCCCGGACAGTTTCACAGATACGCAGTATTTT.

In DNA, the CDR3 is TGCGCCAGCGGGTACGGAGCGGGGGGGGATACGCAGTATTTT. Protein: CASGYGAGGDTQYF. The chain uses TRBV4-3 and TRBJ2-3; TRBD2 aligns across 10 bases. The CDR3 loop spans 14 amino acids. Germline CDR1 is LGHNA and CDR2 is YSLEER. The V and J ends lost 8 bases and 6 bases, in that order; junction bases with no gene match: 8.

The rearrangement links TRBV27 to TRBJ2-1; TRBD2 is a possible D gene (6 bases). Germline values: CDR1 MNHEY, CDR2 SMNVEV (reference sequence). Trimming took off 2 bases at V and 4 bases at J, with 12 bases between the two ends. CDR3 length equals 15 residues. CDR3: CASSLPGTEYNEQFF. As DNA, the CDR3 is TGTGCCAGCAGTTTACCCGGGACTGAGTACAATGAGCAGTTCTTC.

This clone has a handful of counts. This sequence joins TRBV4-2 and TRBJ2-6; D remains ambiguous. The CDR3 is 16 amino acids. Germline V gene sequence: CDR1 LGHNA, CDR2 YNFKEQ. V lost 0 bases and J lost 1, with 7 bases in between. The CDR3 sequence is CASSQEEGSGANVLTF. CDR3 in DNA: TGTGCCAGCAGCCAAGAGGAAGGATCTGGGGCCAACGTCCTGACTTTC.

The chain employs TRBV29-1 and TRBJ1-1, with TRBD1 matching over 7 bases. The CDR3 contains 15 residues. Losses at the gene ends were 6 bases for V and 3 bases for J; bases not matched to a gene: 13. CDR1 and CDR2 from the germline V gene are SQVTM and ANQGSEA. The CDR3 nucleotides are TGCAGCGTCCCTTTGGCGGGACAGCATTACACTGAAGCTTTCTTT. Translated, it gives CSVPLAGQHYTEAFF. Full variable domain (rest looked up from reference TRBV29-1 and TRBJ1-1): SAVISQKPSRDICQRGTSLTIQCQVDSQVTMMFWYRQQPGQSLTLIATANQGSEATYESGFVIDKFPISRPNLTFSTLTVSNMSPEDSSIYLCSVPLAGQHYTEAFFGQGTRLTVV.

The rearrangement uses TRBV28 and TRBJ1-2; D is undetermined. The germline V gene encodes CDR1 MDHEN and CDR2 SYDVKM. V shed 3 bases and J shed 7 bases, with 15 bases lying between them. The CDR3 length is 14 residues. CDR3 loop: CASSLRMGLFGYTF. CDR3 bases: TGTGCCAGCAGTTTGAGGATGGGATTATTTGGCTACACCTTC.

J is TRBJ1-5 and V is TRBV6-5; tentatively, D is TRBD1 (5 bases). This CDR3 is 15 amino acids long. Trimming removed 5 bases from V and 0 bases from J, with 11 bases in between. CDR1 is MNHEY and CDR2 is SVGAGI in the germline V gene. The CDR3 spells CASSIWGDSNQPQHF. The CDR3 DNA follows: TGTGCCAGCAGTATCTGGGGCGATAGCAATCAGCCCCAGCATTTT.

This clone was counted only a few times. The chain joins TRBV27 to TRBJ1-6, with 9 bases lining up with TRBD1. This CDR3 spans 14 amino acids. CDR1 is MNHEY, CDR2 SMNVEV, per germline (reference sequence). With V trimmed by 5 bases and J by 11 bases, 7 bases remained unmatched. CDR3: CASSPGTGITPLHF. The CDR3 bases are TGTGCCAGCAGTCCCGGGACAGGGATTACACCCCTCCACTTT.

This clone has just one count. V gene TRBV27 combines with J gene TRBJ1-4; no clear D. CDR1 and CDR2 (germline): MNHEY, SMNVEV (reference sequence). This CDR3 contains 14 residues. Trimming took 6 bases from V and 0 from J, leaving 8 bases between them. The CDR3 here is CASRGVATNEKLFF. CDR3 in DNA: TGTGCCAGCAGGGGAGTTGCAACTAATGAAAAACTGTTTTTT.